This is a list of T cell receptor beta chains from one sample in a study of cytomegalovirus exposure and HLA in healthy donors. Repertoires were generated with immunoSEQ multiplex PCR, while TCRdb's copy carries only in-frame clones and drops some. The sample contains some 180,000 clones, less than 80% of which appear only once. The sample was PBMCs. These receptors originate from a young man in good health and CMV-seronegative. The CDR3 runs from the conserved cysteine through the conserved F or W. D genes are given only for firm matches. Clone size appears in some rows only: once, few, many, or a class for an expanded clone.

>TRBD1|TRBJ2-7|TRBV7-8|15|once
TGTGCCAGCAGCTCTACAGGGGGCCTAACCTACGAGCAGTACTTC
CASSSTGGLTYEQYF
>.|TRBJ1-2|TRBV5-4|13|.
TGTGCCAGCAGCTTGGGAGGGCCGGGTGGCTACACCTTC
CASSLGGPGGYTF
>.|TRBJ1-2|TRBV6-5|12|few
TGTGCCAGCAGTACGCAGGGGACTGGCTACACCTTC
CASSTQGTGYTF
>.|TRBJ2-5|TRBV5-1|13|.
TGCGCCAGCAGCTTGGATTCACAAGAGACCCAGTACTTC
CASSLDSQETQYF
>TRBD2|TRBJ2-3|TRBV11-2|19|.
TGTGCCAGCAGCTTAAGAATGGGACTAGCGGGAGGGATCACAGATACGCAGTATTTT
CASSLRMGLAGGITDTQYF
>TRBD2|TRBJ2-1|TRBV7-9|14|few
TGTGCCAGCAGCTACCGGGGGGGCGGGAATGAGCAGTTCTTC
CASSYRGGGNEQFF
>.|TRBJ2-1|TRBV27|14|.
TGTGCCAGCAGTTTATGGGCCACTTACAATGAGCAGTTCTTC
CASSLWATYNEQFF
>.|TRBJ1-1|TRBV20-1|9|.
TGCAGTCCCCCGGGAGAAGCTTTCTTT
CSPPGEAFF
>TRBD1|TRBJ1-1|TRBV5-4|13|.
TGTGCCACCAGACAGGGATCGAACACTGAAGCTTTCTTT
CATRQGSNTEAFF
>TRBD2|TRBJ2-2|TRBV5-6|17|once
TGTGCCAGCAGCTTAGGGATTAGCGGGAGGAACACTGGGGAGCTGTTTTTT
CASSLGISGRNTGELFF
>.|TRBJ2-1|TRBV5-1|14|.
TGCGCCAGCAGCTCATCTAGCGACTACAATGAGCAGTTCTTC
CASSSSSDYNEQFF
>.|TRBJ1-1|TRBV27|15|.
TGTGCCAGCAGTTTATCCCCCGTGGGGGCCACTGAAGCTTTCTTT
CASSLSPVGATEAFF
>.|TRBJ2-7|TRBV6-5|14|.
TGTGCCAGCAGGGACGGACTGTCCTCCTACGAGCAGTACTTC
CASRDGLSSYEQYF
>TRBD1|TRBJ1-5|TRBV7-2|13|.
TGTGCCACCCAGGGGGGAAGCAATCAGCCCCAGCATTTT
CATQGGSNQPQHF
>.|TRBJ2-7|TRBV28|15|.
TGTGCCAGCAGTTTATCAGCCGGGTCCCACTACGAGCAGTACTTC
CASSLSAGSHYEQYF
>.|TRBJ2-5|TRBV7-3|14|.
TGTGCCAGCAGCTTACAGGCCAACCAAGAGACCCAGTACTTC
CASSLQANQETQYF
>TRBD2|TRBJ2-5|TRBV28|15|.
TGTGCCAGCAGGGCTAGCGGGGGGGCCAGAGAGACCCAGTACTTC
CASRASGGARETQYF
>.|TRBJ2-5|TRBV6-5|13|few
TGTGCCAGCAGTTACTCGGGGCGTGAGACCCAGTACTTC
CASSYSGRETQYF
>.|TRBJ1-2|TRBV5-4|14|.
TGTGCCAGCTCGGAATTCAGGGAAAACTATGGCTACACCTTC
CASSEFRENYGYTF
>TRBD2|TRBJ2-1|TRBV5-1|16|.
TGCGCCAGCAGCTTGTTTAGCGGGAGGAACAACAATGAGCAGTTCTTC
CASSLFSGRNNNEQFF
>.|TRBJ2-7|TRBV27|16|.
TGTGCCAGCAGTTTAAGGTCACGGACGGGGAACTACGAGCAGTACTTC
CASSLRSRTGNYEQYF
>TRBD2|TRBJ2-1|TRBV18|15|.
TGTGCCAGCTCACCCTCGGCGGGGGGCAACAATGAGCAGTTCTTC
CASSPSAGGNNEQFF
>TRBD1|TRBJ1-3|TRBV7-9|16|.
TGTGCCAGCAGCTCCGACAGGGAACACTCTGGAAACACCATATATTTT
CASSSDREHSGNTIYF
>.|TRBJ2-7|TRBV30|12|.
TGTGCCTGGGGCTCTAGCTCCTACGAGCAGTACTTC
CAWGSSSYEQYF
>TRBD1|TRBJ1-2|TRBV6-5|14|.
TGTGCCAGCAGTCCGACAGGGGCACTCTATGGCTACACCTTC
CASSPTGALYGYTF
>.|TRBJ2-6|TRBV12-2|16|.
TGTGCAAGTCGCTTGGAGAGTAGCTCTGGGGCCAACGTCCTGACTTTC
CASRLESSSGANVLTF
>.|TRBJ1-5|TRBV10-3|12|few
TGTGCCATCAGTGGACAGAATCAGCCCCAGCATTTT
CAISGQNQPQHF
>.|TRBJ1-2|TRBV5-6|13|.
TGTGCCAGCAGCTTCGGGAAGGGCCTGCGCTACACCTTC
CASSFGKGLRYTF
>.|TRBJ1-4|TRBV5-1|13|.
TGCGCCAGCGCCCAGGGGCCTGTCGAAAAACTGTTTTTT
CASAQGPVEKLFF
>.|TRBJ2-7|TRBV19|14|.
TGTGCCAGTAGTATAACAGGCGGGGCGGGGGAGCAGTACTTC
CASSITGGAGEQYF
>.|TRBJ2-7|TRBV10-2|15|.
TGCGCCAGCAGTGAGTCCAACAGGGGGGGCTACGAGCAGTACTTC
CASSESNRGGYEQYF
>TRBD1|TRBJ2-1|TRBV7-9|16|.
TGTGCCAGCAGCGGCAACAGGGGGCCAACCTACAATGAGCAGTTCTTC
CASSGNRGPTYNEQFF
>TRBD2|TRBJ2-7|TRBV6-1|16|.
TGTGCCAGCAGTGAAGAGAGCGGGGGGGGTTCCTACGAGCAGTACTTC
CASSEESGGGSYEQYF
>TRBD1|TRBJ2-1|TRBV7-3|12|.
TGTGCCAGCGGGACAGGGGGAAATGAGCAGTTCTTC
CASGTGGNEQFF
>TRBD1|TRBJ2-2|TRBV15|16|.
TGTGCCACCAGCAAGTATTCCGGACAGGGCACCGGGGAGCTGTTTTTT
CATSKYSGQGTGELFF
>TRBD1|TRBJ2-6|TRBV13|18|.
TGTGCCAGCAGCTACGCGGGACAGGGGGCAAATGGGGCCAACGTCCTGACTTTC
CASSYAGQGANGANVLTF
>.|TRBJ1-4|TRBV11-1|13|.
TGTGCCAGCACATGGGGGCCGAATGAAAAACTGTTTTTT
CASTWGPNEKLFF